The 20 T cell receptor beta chains below were found in one sample sequenced in a study of OX40 agonist ivuxolimab in advanced cancers. Library prep was done by the immunoSEQ multiplex PCR assay. TCRdb's version of the immuneACCESS table is confined to in-frame rearrangements and falls short of the full clone set. An unresolved V gene accounts for under half of the shortfall where checked; the remainder is of unknown origin. Recorded for this sample are 65,000 to 100,000 clones; about 95% of them occurred a single time. 8% to 10% of the sample is held by the ten biggest clonotypes. Sequenced here: CD4+ or CD8+ T cells sorted from blood, sampled in a trial of the OX40 agonist ivuxolimab. The receptors here all came from an adult with an advanced solid tumor such as melanoma, head and neck, liver or kidney cancer.

The gene calls are TRBV12-5 and TRBJ2-1; 7 nucleotides line up with TRBD1. Germline V gene data show CDR1 as LGHNT and CDR2 as FRNRAP. The junction had 7 bases not matched to a gene; V was cut back by 6 bases and J by 8 bases. The CDR3 runs 13 residues. The CDR3 spells CASGPQDRYEQFF. The CDR3 DNA sequence: TGTGCTAGTGGCCCCCAGGACAGGTATGAGCAGTTCTTC.

The chain has TRBV2 and TRBJ2-7; TRBD2 is a possible D gene (5 bases). V was trimmed by 2 bases and J by 0 bases, leaving 8 bases between them. This CDR3 has 14 residues. Germline CDR1 SNHLY, CDR2 FYNNEI. CDR3 nucleotides: TGTGCCAGCAGTGAAAATAGCGTCTCCTACGAGCAGTACTTC. Amino acids: CASSENSVSYEQYF.

The gene calls are TRBV7-8 and TRBJ2-1; D is perhaps TRBD1 (5 bases). The germline gives CDR1 SGHVS, CDR2 FQNEAQ. The CDR3 extends over 16 amino acids. V lost 5 bases and J lost 2, with 16 bases in between. The CDR3 bases are TGTGCCAGCAGCCCCCAGGGAAGCAGGGCCTACAATGAGCAGTTCTTC. It translates to CASSPQGSRAYNEQFF.

This chain links TRBV25-1 with TRBJ2-1, with TRBD2 as a possible D gene (6 bases). CDR1 and CDR2 from the germline V gene are MGHDK and SYGVNS. V lost 7 bases and J 2 bases, leaving 15 bases between the germline ends. This CDR3 is 15 amino acids long. The CDR3 is CASKSRERAYNEQFF. The CDR3 nucleotides read TGTGCCAGCAAATCCCGGGAGAGGGCCTACAATGAGCAGTTCTTC.

The chain joins TRBV11-2 to TRBJ2-7, with D hard to call. This CDR3 is built from 14 residues. Deletions cut 1 base from V and 0 bases from J, with 7 bases between. Germline CDR1 is SGHAT and CDR2 is FQNNGV. CDR3 in amino acids: CASSLGVGSYEQYF. The DNA for the CDR3 is TGTGCCAGCAGCTTAGGGGTGGGCTCCTACGAGCAGTACTTC.

The chain employs TRBV6-1 and TRBJ2-7; D unresolved. CDR3 size: 14 residues. V was cut by 0 bases and J by 4 bases, with 10 bases left in between. In germline, CDR1 is MNHNS, CDR2 SASEGT. The CDR3, as DNA: TGTGCCAGCAGTGAAGCTCTGGTCCCATACGAGCAGTACTTC. Protein: CASSEALVPYEQYF.

The chain combines TRBV7-2 with TRBJ1-6; D not resolved. The germline gives CDR1 SGHTA, CDR2 FQGNSA. The CDR3 extends over 13 amino acids. Trimming took 3 bases from V and 10 from J, leaving 10 bases between them. CDR3 DNA sequence: TGTGCCAGCAGCTTGGATACTGCCTCACCCCTCCACTTT. Translated, it gives CASSLDTASPLHF.

The chain couples TRBV7-6 to TRBJ2-7; TRBD2 matches at 13 bases. This CDR3 spans 17 amino acids. The J segment lost 6 bases and the V segment lost 5 bases, leaving 13 bases of the junction unmatched. The germline V gene has CDR1 SGHVS and CDR2 FNYEAQ. The CDR3 sequence: CASSLELAGGPGSEQYF. The CDR3 DNA is TGTGCCAGCAGCCTAGAACTAGCGGGAGGGCCTGGTAGCGAGCAGTACTTC.

The V and J genes are TRBV4-3 and TRBJ2-2; 9 bases line up with TRBD1. CDR1 is LGHNA and CDR2 is YSLEER in the germline V gene. This CDR3 has 16 residues. The V gene end was trimmed by 2 bases and the J gene end by 6 bases; junction bases not matched to a gene: 7. The CDR3 reads CASSQPGQGKSGELFF. The CDR3 DNA follows: TGCGCCAGCAGCCAACCGGGACAGGGAAAGTCCGGGGAGCTGTTTTTT.

The genes are TRBV5-6 and TRBJ2-7; possibly TRBD1 for D (5 bases). With 1 base removed from V and 4 bases from J, the gap between germline ends came to 18 bases. This CDR3 spans 16 amino acids. In germline, CDR1 is SGHDT, CDR2 YYEEEE. The CDR3 region is CASSLRLGQPLYEQYF. In nucleotides, the CDR3 is TGTGCCAGCAGCTTGCGGTTGGGGCAGCCCTTATACGAGCAGTACTTC.

The chain links TRBV19 to TRBJ2-2; D uncertain. CDR1 LNHDA and CDR2 SQIVND come from the germline V gene (reference sequence). Trimming took off 5 bases at V and 1 base at J, with 5 bases between the two ends. The CDR3 consists of 13 residues. The CDR3 bases are TGTGCCAGTAGTGCAGGGAACACCGGGGAGCTGTTTTTT. Translation: CASSAGNTGELFF. Combining the CDR3 with reference TRBV19 and TRBJ2-2 gives the whole variable domain DGGITQSPKYLFRKEGQNVTLSCEQNLNHDAMYWYRQDPGQGLRLIYYSQIVNDFQKGDIAEGYSVSREKKESFPLTVTSAQKNPTAFYLCASSAGNTGELFFGEGSRLTVL.

This clone was seen only once. The gene calls are TRBV14 and TRBJ2-1; D unresolved. V lost 1 base, J lost 7 bases, and 2 bases lay in between. The CDR3 is 11 amino acids. Germline CDR1 is SGHDN and CDR2 is FVKESK. The CDR3 DNA reads TGTGCCAGCAGCCAAGGGAATGAGCAGTTCTTC. Residues: CASSQGNEQFF.

CDR3 amino acids: CASSRGNEQFF. The CDR3 DNA reads TGTGCCAGCAGTCGTGGGAATGAGCAGTTCTTC. The V call is TRBV14, the J call TRBJ2-1, with D hard to call. The CDR3 has 11 amino acids. The germline V gene has CDR1 SGHDN and CDR2 FVKESK. V was pared by 6 bases and J by 7 bases, with 7 bases between.

This chain connects TRBV4-1 to TRBJ1-1; D gene ambiguous. The CDR3 spans 15 residues. CDR1 and CDR2 from the germline V gene are MGHRA and YSYEKL. The ends were cut back, 2 bases at V and 1 base at J, with 11 bases in the middle. CDR3 region: CASSQTQHSNTEAFF. DNA of the CDR3: TGCGCCAGCAGCCAAACACAACACTCGAACACTGAAGCTTTCTTT.

This chain uses TRBV11-2 with TRBJ2-7, with a tentative D call TRBD1 (6 bases). The CDR3 covers 15 residues. Germline V gene lookup returns CDR1 SGHAT and CDR2 FQNNGV. V shed 1 base and J shed 0 bases, with 10 bases lying between them. In DNA, the CDR3 is TGTGCCAGCAGCTTAGGTGCAGGGGACTCCTACGAGCAGTACTTC. Amino acids: CASSLGAGDSYEQYF.

V usage is TRBV7-7 and J usage is TRBJ2-7, with 10 bases identical to TRBD1. Germline CDR1 reads SSHAT; CDR2 reads FNYEAQ (reference sequence). Unmatched junction bases numbered 9, after V lost 11 bases and J lost 2 bases. This CDR3 region has 14 residues. The CDR3 bases are TGTGCCCCGGACCCGGGACAGGGGACCTACGAGCAGTACTTC. Protein sequence: CAPDPGQGTYEQYF.

The CDR3 bases are TGTGCCAGCAGTGCTACCGGGGAGCTGTTTTTT. Amino acid sequence: CASSATGELFF. J is TRBJ2-2 and V is TRBV9; D gene uncertain. V gave up 5 bases and J gave up 5 bases, with 4 bases separating them. Germline V CDR1 and CDR2: SGDLS, YYNGEE. This CDR3 is 11 amino acids long.

The CDR3 here is CASSIDSGQGAYNEQFF. The DNA of the CDR3 is TGTGCCAGTAGTATAGACTCGGGACAGGGGGCTTACAATGAGCAGTTCTTC. The gene calls are TRBV19 and TRBJ2-1, with 12 positions matching TRBD1. This CDR3 contains 17 residues. Germline CDR1 LNHDA, CDR2 SQIVND (reference sequence). V trimming: 0 bases; J trimming: 4 bases; junction bases outside the gene matches: 4.

V gene TRBV5-1 combines with J gene TRBJ2-3; TRBD1 is a possible D gene (5 bases). V lost 5 bases, J lost 1 base, and 11 bases lay in between. In germline, CDR1 is SGHRS, CDR2 YFSETQ. The CDR3 consists of 14 residues. CDR3 residues: CASRGHGGTDTQYF. CDR3 DNA: TGCGCCAGCAGGGGGCATGGTGGCACAGATACGCAGTATTTT. The full variable domain, completed using reference TRBV5-1 and TRBJ2-3, is KAGVTQTPRYLIKTRGQQVTLSCSPISGHRSVSWYQQTPGQGLQFLFEYFSETQRNKGNFPGRFSGRQFSNSRSEMNVSTLELGDSALYLCASRGHGGTDTQYFGPGTRLTVL.

V gene TRBV9 combines with J gene TRBJ2-1; D ambiguous. CDR3 length: 14 residues. The germline V gene encodes CDR1 SGDLS and CDR2 YYNGEE. Trimming cost V 0 bases and J 8 bases, with 12 bases left between them. Written as DNA, the CDR3 is TGTGCCAGCAGCGTAGATTCCCCTGGGGATGAGCAGTTCTTC. It specifies CASSVDSPGDEQFF.